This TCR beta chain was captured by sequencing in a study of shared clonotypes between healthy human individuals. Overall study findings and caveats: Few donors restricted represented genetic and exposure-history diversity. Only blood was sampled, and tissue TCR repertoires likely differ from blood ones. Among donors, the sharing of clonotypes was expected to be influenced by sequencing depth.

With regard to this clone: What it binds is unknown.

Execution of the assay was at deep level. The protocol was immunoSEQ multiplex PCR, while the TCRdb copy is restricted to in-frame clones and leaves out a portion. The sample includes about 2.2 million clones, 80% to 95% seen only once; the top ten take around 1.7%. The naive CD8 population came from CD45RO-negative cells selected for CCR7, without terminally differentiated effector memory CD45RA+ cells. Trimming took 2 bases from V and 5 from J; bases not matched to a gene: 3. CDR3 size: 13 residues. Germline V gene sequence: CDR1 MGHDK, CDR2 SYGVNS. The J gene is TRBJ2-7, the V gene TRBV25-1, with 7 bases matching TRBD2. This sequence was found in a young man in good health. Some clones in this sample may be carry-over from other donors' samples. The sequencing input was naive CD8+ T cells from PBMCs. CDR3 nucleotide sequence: TGTGCCAGCAGTGAAGGGAGGGGAGACGAGCAGTACTTC. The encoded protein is CASSEGRGDEQYF.